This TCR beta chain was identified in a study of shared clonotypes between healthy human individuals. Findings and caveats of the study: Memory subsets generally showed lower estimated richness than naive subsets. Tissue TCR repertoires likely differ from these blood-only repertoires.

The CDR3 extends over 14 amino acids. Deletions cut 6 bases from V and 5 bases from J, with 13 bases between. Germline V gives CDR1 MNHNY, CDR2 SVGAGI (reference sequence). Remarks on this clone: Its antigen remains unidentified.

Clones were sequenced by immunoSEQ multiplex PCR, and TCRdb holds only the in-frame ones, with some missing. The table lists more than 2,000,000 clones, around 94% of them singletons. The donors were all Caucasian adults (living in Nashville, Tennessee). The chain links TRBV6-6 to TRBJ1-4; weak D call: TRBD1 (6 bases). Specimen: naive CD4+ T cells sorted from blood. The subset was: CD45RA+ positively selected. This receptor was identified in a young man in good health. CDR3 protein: CASRGGHRNEKLFF. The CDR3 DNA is TGTGCCAGCAGGGGGGGACACCGGAATGAAAAACTGTTTTTT.